This T cell receptor (beta chain) was documented in a study of cytomegalovirus exposure and HLA in healthy donors. Overall study results and limits: Specificity of a few CMV-associated chains for CMV antigens was verified in vitro. As was reported, the classifier diagnosed cytomegalovirus status with high specificity and sensitivity. The study flagged 150 to 200 TCR beta chains as cytomegalovirus-associated.

Data came from immunoSEQ multiplex PCR; TCRdb stores just in-frame clones and leaves some out. The sample has about 160,000 clones; approximately 89% are singletons. V lost 7 bases, J lost 6 bases, and 13 bases lay in between. The CDR3 covers 13 residues. CDR1 and CDR2 (germline): MNHNS, SASEGT. Note on this clone: Its antigen is undetermined.

Donors came from a validation cohort of 95 to 150 subjects, distinct from the first 666-subject cohort. The chain couples TRBV6-1 to TRBJ1-5, with D unresolved. The sequencing input was PBMCs. This TCR was recovered from a woman aged 18-30 years in good health and CMV-seropositive. CDR3 region: CASTGLLGQPQHF. The CDR3 coding sequence is TGTGCCAGCACGGGTTTACTCGGTCAGCCCCAGCATTTT.